This record looks at one T cell receptor beta chain sequence and its context. Its antigen is not identified. Between the trimmed V and J ends, which lost 6 bases and 1 base, there was a span of 16 bases. CDR1 is DFQATT and CDR2 is SNEGSKA in the germline V gene (reference sequence). The CDR3 is 14 amino acids. This sample is drawn from a study of CD8 T cells in ankylosing spondylitis. The study's findings and limits: Disease-linked clones had a CD8+ phenotype and relatively low frequency in peripheral blood. Made up of eight or nine highly homologous variants, a TCR beta motif appeared characteristic of ankylosing spondylitis blood.

Quantitative 5'-RACE with molecular barcodes produced the TCR beta libraries. TCRdb re-called the 5' RACE reads through MiXCR, storing one row per CDR3 protein. The repertoire holds under 200,000 distinct CDR3 sequences, with 9.8% as singletons. The chain couples TRBV20-1 to TRBJ2-7, with D perhaps matching TRBD1 (5 bases). The TCR comes from a female donor with ankylosing spondylitis or in good health (not recorded which). Sequencing was done on a sample of blood, either unsorted or a sorted T cell fraction (not recorded which). CDR3 in amino acids: CSAKGQVRSYEQYF. The CDR3 DNA reads as TGCAGTGCAAAGGGGCAGGTGCGGTCCTACGAGCAGTACTTC.